The clone carrying this T cell receptor (beta chain) appeared a few times. Repertoires were generated with immunoSEQ multiplex PCR, while TCRdb's copy carries only in-frame clones and drops some. Here the sample spans approximately 100,000 clones, roughly 88% being singletons. The sample is drawn from a study of T cell responses to AZD1222 COVID-19 vaccine. The CDR3 has 14 residues. Trimming removed 10 bases from V and 3 bases from J; junction bases left unmatched: 11. Germline V gene lookup returns CDR1 ENHRY and CDR2 SYGVKD. Sequencing used peripheral blood, obtained on day 0 of AZD1222 vaccination. The chain has TRBV10-3 and TRBJ1-2; 7 nucleotides line up with TRBD1. This receptor was obtained from an adult in good health. The CDR3 bases are TGTGCCAGCCTAGACAGGGTAGAGGACTATGGCTACACCTTC. As protein: CASLDRVEDYGYTF.